The rows below give T cell receptor beta chains drawn from one sample of a study of a mutant IDH1 vaccine in newly diagnosed glioma. Some clones are missing from TCRdb's copy, which holds only in-frame ones; the method was immunoSEQ multiplex PCR. The data contain 35,000 to 45,000 clones, around 81% of them seen just once; the ten biggest clones take up roughly 6.2%. The antigens for these receptors are not known. The material was PBMCs, obtained from a glioma patient whose treatment included an IDH1 peptide vaccine. The receptors were gathered from a woman aged 40 to 50 with glioma. Some clones in this sample may be carry-over from other donors' samples. Both conserved end residues are part of each CDR3. The D gene is left open where the match is weak. Part of the rows lack a size; the others show once, few, many or a class for expanded clones.

v_call	d_call	j_call	cdr3_length	clone_size	cdr3_aa	cdr3_nt
TRBV29-1	TRBD2	TRBJ2-1	17	NA	CSVEDRASGGADYRKFF	TGCAGCGTTGAAGACCGGGCTAGCGGGGGGGCCGATTATCGCAAGTTCTTC
TRBV6-6	NA	TRBJ1-2	11	NA	CATGTNYGYTF	TGTGCCACGGGGACTAACTATGGCTACACCTTC
TRBV7-2	NA	TRBJ2-7	14	NA	CASSFRGDSYEQYF	TGTGCCAGCAGCTTTAGGGGGGACTCCTACGAGCAGTACTTC
TRBV30	NA	TRBJ1-1	14	NA	CAWSPVRLNTEAFF	TGTGCCTGGAGCCCGGTCAGATTAAACACTGAAGCTTTCTTT
TRBV13	TRBD2	TRBJ2-3	19	NA	CASSPPFFRASGFTDTQYF	TGTGCCAGCAGCCCTCCATTTTTCCGGGCTAGCGGGTTCACAGATACGCAGTATTTT
TRBV18	NA	TRBJ1-4	11	NA	CASSPQEKLFF	TGTGCCAGCTCACCGCAGGAAAAACTGTTTTTT
TRBV27	NA	TRBJ2-7	13	few	CASSSGVTYEQYF	TGTGCCAGCAGTTCCGGAGTTACCTACGAGCAGTACTTC
TRBV29-1	NA	TRBJ2-5	18	NA	CSVLVRRPGSDLQETQYF	TGCAGCGTCCTTGTTCGGAGACCGGGGTCCGACTTACAAGAGACCCAGTACTTC
TRBV5-5	NA	TRBJ2-7	16	NA	CASSFLWTKGSYEQYF	TGTGCCAGCAGCTTCCTCTGGACGAAAGGCTCCTACGAGCAGTACTTC
TRBV28	NA	TRBJ1-5	13	once	CATSPQPNQPQHF	TGTGCCACCTCGCCACAGCCTAATCAGCCCCAGCATTTT
TRBV7-2	NA	TRBJ2-7	14	NA	CASSQRREWDEQYF	TGTGCCAGCAGCCAGAGACGGGAGTGGGACGAGCAGTACTTC
TRBV28	NA	TRBJ2-1	15	NA	CASSSQWSTRNEQFF	TGTGCCAGCAGTTCTCAGTGGAGCACGCGCAATGAGCAGTTCTTC
TRBV9	NA	TRBJ1-6	13	NA	CASSGEGGATLHF	TGTGCCAGCAGCGGGGAGGGGGGGGCAACCCTCCACTTT
TRBV18	NA	TRBJ1-1	11	few	CASSAGEEAFF	TGTGCCAGCTCAGCGGGGGAGGAAGCTTTCTTT
TRBV29-1	TRBD1	TRBJ2-5	13	once	CSVGLGQGGTQYF	TGCAGCGTTGGCCTTGGACAGGGGGGGACCCAGTACTTC
TRBV7-3	NA	TRBJ2-3	15	NA	CASSLTGIGPDTQYF	TGTGCCAGCAGCCTGACAGGTATTGGGCCAGATACGCAGTATTTT
TRBV9	NA	TRBJ2-1	14	NA	CASSVVGRYNEQFF	TGTGCCAGCAGCGTAGTTGGCAGATACAATGAGCAGTTCTTC
TRBV14	NA	TRBJ1-5	13	NA	CASSQYSNQPQHF	TGTGCCAGCAGCCAGTATAGCAATCAGCCCCAGCATTTT
TRBV6-5	NA	TRBJ1-2	13	NA	CASSYSSSTGYTF	TGTGCCAGCAGTTACTCATCGAGCACCGGCTACACCTTC
TRBV4-3	NA	TRBJ1-1	17	NA	CASSQTGTVAEVTEAFF	TGCGCCAGCAGCCAGACCGGGACCGTGGCGGAGGTCACTGAAGCTTTCTTT
TRBV5-4	NA	TRBJ2-7	12	NA	CASSLGTYEQYF	TGTGCCAGCAGCTTGGGGACCTACGAGCAGTACTTC
TRBV20-1	NA	TRBJ1-1	11	NA	CSARAGQTAFF	TGCAGTGCTAGAGCCGGACAGACAGCTTTCTTT
TRBV5-4	TRBD2	TRBJ2-3	18	NA	CASSIPWEREGQGDTQYF	TGTGCCAGCAGCATTCCCTGGGAGCGGGAGGGCCAGGGAGATACGCAGTATTTT
TRBV6-1	NA	TRBJ2-3	15	NA	CASSPAGVSTDTQYF	TGTGCCAGCAGCCCCGCAGGGGTGAGCACAGATACGCAGTATTTT
TRBV5-1	NA	TRBJ1-4	11	NA	CASSLDEKLFF	TGCGCCAGCAGCTTGGATGAAAAACTGTTTTTT